These 26 T cell receptor beta chains were sequenced from one sample in a study of PD-L1 blockade in urothelial cancer. Sample time point: pretreatment peripheral blood. Produced via immunoSEQ multiplex PCR; TCRdb's table is partial and in-frame only. The sample shows approximately 67,000 clones, more than 75% of them seen only once. Material: PBMCs, obtained around atezolizumab (anti-PD-L1) treatment. Receptor source: a man between 60 and 75 years old with urothelial cancer.

This clone appeared a few times. This chain joins TRBV5-4 and TRBJ2-2; 9 bases are a match to TRBD2. The CDR3 loop spans 15 amino acids. Losses at the gene ends were 4 bases for V and 2 bases for J; bases not matched to a gene: 3. CDR1 is SGHNT and CDR2 is YYREEE in the germline V gene (reference sequence). CDR3 residues: CASSLTSGNTGELFF. As DNA, the CDR3 is TGTGCCAGCAGCCTGACTAGCGGTAACACCGGGGAGCTGTTTTTT.

V gene TRBV5-8 combines with J gene TRBJ1-6, with D maybe TRBD1 (6 bases). CDR3 length equals 14 residues. Trimming removed 2 bases from V and 7 bases from J, with 10 bases in between. The germline CDR1 and CDR2 sequences are SGHTS and YDEGEE. The CDR3 loop reads CASSLGGRNSPLHF. The DNA for the CDR3 is TGTGCCAGCAGCTTAGGGGGACGGAATTCACCCCTCCACTTT.

V is TRBV12-5 and J is TRBJ1-1; TRBD1 agrees at 7 bases. Germline V gene data show CDR1 as LGHNT and CDR2 as FRNRAP. This CDR3 is 14 amino acids long. V was pared by 7 bases and J by 11 bases, with 16 bases of the junction left unmatched. The CDR3 nucleotides are TGTGCTAGTGATATAGGGACAGACTACTCAAATGCTTTCTTT. This encodes CASDIGTDYSNAFF.

V is TRBV30 and J is TRBJ2-1, with 10 bases identical to TRBD2. Germline V lookup: CDR1 GTSNPN, CDR2 SVGIG (reference sequence). V was pared by 2 bases and J by 4 bases, with 5 bases of the junction left unmatched. This CDR3 spans 15 amino acids. CDR3 in amino acids: CAWSLAGGPYNEQFF. CDR3 coding DNA: TGTGCCTGGAGTTTAGCGGGGGGACCTTACAATGAGCAGTTCTTC. Full variable domain (rest looked up from reference TRBV30 and TRBJ2-1): SQTIHQWPATLVQPVGSPLSLECTVEGTSNPNLYWYRQAAGRGLQLLFYSVGIGQISSEVPQNLSASRPQDRQFILSSKKLLLSDSGFYLCAWSLAGGPYNEQFFGPGTRLTVL.

This chain connects TRBV6-5 to TRBJ1-5; 11 positions agree with TRBD1. The CDR3 extends over 14 amino acids. J was trimmed by 7 bases and V by 6 bases; bases with no gene match: 5. Germline V gives CDR1 MNHEY, CDR2 SVGAGI. CDR3 loop: CASSLDRGHQPQHF. In DNA form, the CDR3 reads TGTGCCAGCAGCCTGGACAGGGGGCACCAGCCCCAGCATTTT.

This rearrangement joins TRBV5-1 to TRBJ1-6, with D unclear. The germline V gene has CDR1 SGHRS and CDR2 YFSETQ. There are 14 residues in the CDR3. Deletions cut 2 bases from V and 4 bases from J, with 7 bases between. The DNA for the CDR3 is TGCGCCAGCAGCTTCAGGTTTTATAATTCACCCCTCCACTTT. Amino acids: CASSFRFYNSPLHF.

This chain connects TRBV18 to TRBJ1-4; D may be TRBD1 (6 bases). Trimming shortened V by 5 bases and J by 7 bases, and 14 bases separated the two germline ends. This CDR3 spans 14 amino acids. Germline V gives CDR1 KGHSH, CDR2 LQKENI. The CDR3 DNA reads as TGTGCCAGCTCAACTCCAGGGGTTCGTGAAAAACTGTTTTTT. It codes for CASSTPGVREKLFF.

The V and J genes are TRBV28 and TRBJ1-3, with TRBD1 matching over 9 bases. CDR3 size: 16 residues. CDR1 and CDR2 from the germline V gene are MDHEN and SYDVKM. Trimming removed 1 base from V and 0 bases from J; junction bases left unmatched: 1. In DNA, the CDR3 is TGTGCCAGCAGTTTATCGGGACAGGGCTCTGGAAACACCATATATTTT. As protein: CASSLSGQGSGNTIYF.

The chain has TRBV7-9 and TRBJ2-7; TRBD1 matches 8 bases. The junction had 8 bases not matched to a gene; V was cut back by 4 bases and J by 3 bases. The length of the CDR3 is 15 residues. Germline V gene data show CDR1 as SEHNR and CDR2 as FQNEAQ (reference sequence). CDR3 nucleotide sequence: TGTGCCAGCAGCTCCAACAGGGGGGCTTACTACGAGCAGTACTTC. This gives the protein CASSSNRGAYYEQYF.

The V gene is TRBV15, the J gene TRBJ1-5; D not resolved. Trimming pared 0 bases from V and 1 base from J, leaving 10 bases between. The CDR3 length is 16 residues. Germline-derived CDR1 and CDR2 are LNHNV and YYDKDF (reference sequence). CDR3 residues: CATSREGGYSNQPQHF. DNA for the CDR3: TGTGCCACCAGCAGAGAGGGAGGGTACAGCAATCAGCCCCAGCATTTT.

This chain joins TRBV30 and TRBJ2-6; 8 nucleotides line up with TRBD1. Per germline, CDR1 GTSNPN and CDR2 SVGIG (reference sequence). The CDR3 extends over 15 amino acids. The V segment lost 5 bases and the J segment 0 bases; nucleotides outside the gene matches: 3. In DNA form, the CDR3 reads TGTGCCTGGCGGACAGGGAGCTCTGGGGCCAACGTCCTGACTTTC. This codes for CAWRTGSSGANVLTF.

The chain combines TRBV7-2 with TRBJ2-3, with D uncertain. The CDR3 consists of 14 residues. The ends were cut back, 6 bases at V and 6 bases at J, with 16 bases in the middle. Germline CDR1 reads SGHTA; CDR2 reads FQGNSA. The CDR3 DNA reads TGTGCCAGCAGTCCTGTCCTCCCTCCGGATACGCAGTATTTT. Translating gives CASSPVLPPDTQYF.

J is TRBJ2-1 and V is TRBV6-6; TRBD1 matches 8 bases. This CDR3 is 14 amino acids long. V lost 2 bases to trimming and J lost 7 bases; unmatched junction nucleotides: 4. Germline assignment: CDR1 MNHNY and CDR2 SVGAGI (reference sequence). The CDR3 protein is CASSYLDRVNEQFF. CDR3 DNA sequence: TGTGCCAGCAGTTACCTGGACAGGGTAAATGAGCAGTTCTTC.

The rearrangement joins TRBV6-5 to TRBJ2-4; 10 bases are a match to TRBD1. Unmatched junction bases numbered 2, after V lost 2 bases and J lost 7 bases. The CDR3 has 14 residues. The V gene's germline CDR1 is MNHEY and CDR2 SVGAGI. CDR3 amino acids: CASSYRDRGNIQYF. CDR3 bases: TGTGCCAGCAGTTACCGGGACAGGGGTAACATTCAGTACTTC.

This rearrangement joins TRBV7-2 to TRBJ2-2; D might be TRBD2 (5 bases). Trimming shortened V by 2 bases and J by 2 bases, and 15 bases separated the two germline ends. This CDR3 region has 17 residues. The germline CDR1 and CDR2 sequences are SGHTA and FQGNSA. The CDR3 loop reads CASSLSFDRLNTGELFF. In DNA form, the CDR3 reads TGTGCCAGCAGCTTATCTTTCGACCGACTAAACACCGGGGAGCTGTTTTTT.

This clone came up once. The genes are TRBV11-2 and TRBJ1-1, with 9 nucleotides matching TRBD1. Germline V gene sequence: CDR1 SGHAT, CDR2 FQNNGV. The CDR3 has 15 amino acids. V was pared by 6 bases and J by 5 bases, with 10 bases of the junction left unmatched. The CDR3 coding sequence is TGTGCCAGCAGGGATACCGGGACAGGGAAGACTGAAGCTTTCTTT. Protein sequence: CASRDTGTGKTEAFF.

The genes are TRBV18 and TRBJ1-1; D may be TRBD1 (5 bases). Germline V lookup: CDR1 KGHSH, CDR2 LQKENI. The V end lost 3 bases, the J end lost 7 bases, and 18 bases lay between the germline ends. This CDR3 region has 15 residues. CDR3 in DNA: TGTGCCAGCTCACCCCCAGGGTCATTTAGGGGTGAAGCTTTCTTT. It translates to CASSPPGSFRGEAFF.

This clone is a singleton in its sample. This chain joins TRBV7-8 and TRBJ2-7; 8 positions match TRBD1. The germline V gene has CDR1 SGHVS and CDR2 FQNEAQ. CDR3 length equals 13 residues. V lost 9 bases and J lost 4; bases outside the gene matches: 8. CDR3 protein: CASSPRTGYEQYF. The DNA of the CDR3 is TGTGCCAGTTCTCCGCGGACAGGGTACGAGCAGTACTTC.

This rearrangement joins TRBV19 to TRBJ2-1; possible D gene TRBD1, 6 bases. Germline values: CDR1 LNHDA, CDR2 SQIVND (reference sequence). The CDR3 runs 13 residues. Trimming left V 5 bases short and J 9 bases short, with 14 bases between. CDR3 amino acids: CASSSQGSVEQFF. DNA of the CDR3: TGTGCCAGTAGTTCCCAGGGGTCGGTTGAGCAGTTCTTC.

The chain carries TRBV11-3 and TRBJ2-1; 7 bases line up with TRBD1. The CDR3 length is 15 residues. The germline gives CDR1 SGHNT, CDR2 YENEEA. The J segment lost 1 base and the V segment lost 6 bases, leaving 6 bases of the junction unmatched. DNA for the CDR3: TGTGCCAGCAGTCATAGACAGGGATCCTACAATGAGCAGTTCTTC. It encodes CASSHRQGSYNEQFF.

This clone has a single count. The CDR3 spells CASSYAGARANYGYTF. The CDR3 DNA reads as TGTGCCAGCAGTTACGCAGGGGCGCGGGCTAACTATGGCTACACCTTC. The gene calls are TRBV6-6 and TRBJ1-2, with D possibly being TRBD1 (6 bases). The length of the CDR3 is 16 residues. Germline loops: CDR1 MNHNY, CDR2 SVGAGI (reference sequence). The ends were cut back, 2 bases at V and 0 bases at J, with 13 bases in the middle.

The chain has TRBV10-1 and TRBJ1-1; TRBD1 matches at 9 bases. J lost 5 bases, V lost 5 bases, and 3 bases had no gene match. This CDR3 comprises 13 residues. In germline, CDR1 is WNHNN, CDR2 SYGVQD (reference sequence). This CDR3 reads CASSMTGGTEAFF. The CDR3 nucleotides are TGCGCCAGCAGTATGACAGGGGGGACTGAAGCTTTCTTT.

The chain combines TRBV4-1 with TRBJ2-1; D is undetermined. The length of the CDR3 is 15 residues. Per germline, CDR1 MGHRA and CDR2 YSYEKL. V gave up 0 bases and J gave up 2 bases, with 8 bases separating them. In DNA form, the CDR3 reads TGCGCCAGCAGCCAAGACAGGCCAACCTACAATGAGCAGTTCTTC. Encoded protein: CASSQDRPTYNEQFF.

This clone has at least ten counts. J is TRBJ2-5 and V is TRBV5-1, with D possibly matching TRBD1 (5 bases). V lost 8 bases and J lost 2, with 13 bases in between. Germline V gene lookup returns CDR1 SGHRS and CDR2 YFSETQ. This CDR3 has 13 amino acids. DNA of the CDR3: TGCGCCAGGCGATCGACAGTTCAAGAGACCCAGTACTTC. Translation: CARRSTVQETQYF.

This sequence joins TRBV19 and TRBJ1-1; D uncertain. Germline CDR1 is LNHDA and CDR2 is SQIVND (reference sequence). Trimming cost V 6 bases and J 0 bases, with 14 bases left between them. The length of the CDR3 is 15 residues. The DNA of the CDR3 is TGTGCCAGTAGGAATCCGGGAAGCATGAACACTGAAGCTTTCTTT. Its translation: CASRNPGSMNTEAFF.

This clone was recorded once. The chain joins TRBV10-3 to TRBJ1-5, with TRBD1 matching over 8 bases. V lost 6 bases, J lost 0 bases, and 4 bases stayed unmatched. This CDR3 spans 15 amino acids. From germline, CDR1 is ENHRY and CDR2 SYGVKD. This CDR3 is CAISDRGPSNQPQHF. In nucleotides, the CDR3 is TGTGCCATCAGCGACAGGGGACCTAGCAATCAGCCCCAGCATTTT.